The clone carrying this TCR beta chain showed up just once. Its antigen is undetermined. Trimming took 4 bases from V and 6 from J, leaving 13 bases between them. This CDR3 has 15 amino acids. CDR1 SGHDN and CDR2 FVKESK come from the germline V gene. A second PCR, run for roughly 7 to 12 cycles, used a sample-barcoded 5' primer plus a J-beta primer mix. TCRdb recomputed calls from the 5' RACE reads with MiXCR, one row per CDR3 protein. The table shows hundreds of thousands of distinct CDR3 sequences, with 25% to 35% occurring only once. Staff drew 8 to 10 milliliters of peripheral blood from each donor. This sample is drawn from a study of blood T cells in healthy people across ages. General study points: The unknown donor CMV status may have confounded expanded clonotype changes.

The receptor's source is a woman older than 75 in good health. The genes are TRBV14 and TRBJ1-6; a weak D match, TRBD1 (5 bases). Sequencing was carried out using blood. The CDR3 coding sequence is TGTGCCAGCAGCCGCTTTAGGGGTGGTAATTCACCCCTCCACTTT. Protein: CASSRFRGGNSPLHF.